The 28 T cell receptor beta chains given below trace back to one sample, sequenced in a study of blood T cell repertoires in COVID-19. TCRdb's table, derived via immunoSEQ multiplex PCR, lists solely in-frame clones and lacks some. The sample yields 85,000 or so clones, 80% to 90% seen once. Sample: peripheral blood. These receptors originate from a man aged 45-65 years with active or convalescent COVID-19.

The V gene is TRBV5-4, the J gene TRBJ2-1; 12 nucleotides line up with TRBD2. Per the germline V gene, CDR1 is SGHNT and CDR2 is YYREEE (reference sequence). V lost 3 bases, J lost 7 bases, and 11 bases stayed unmatched. The CDR3 length is 17 residues. CDR3 DNA sequence: TGTGCCAGCAGCTCCTTGAGGGGACTAGCGGGTGATAATGAGCAGTTCTTC. It encodes CASSSLRGLAGDNEQFF.

The rearrangement joins TRBV29-1 to TRBJ1-4, with D unclear. This CDR3 contains 13 residues. Germline CDR1 SQVTM, CDR2 ANQGSEA. Trimming took off 6 bases at V and 8 bases at J, with 16 bases between the two ends. CDR3 in DNA: TGCAGCGTGCGGGGTGGTGAATTCGAAAAACTGTTTTTT. Translated, it gives CSVRGGEFEKLFF.

The chain recombines TRBV9 with TRBJ1-1; 9 bases fit TRBD1. After removal of 6 bases from V and 1 base from J, the junction contained 10 bases not matched to a gene. The CDR3 consists of 16 residues. Germline CDR1 reads SGDLS; CDR2 reads YYNGEE. The CDR3 nucleotides are TGTGCCAGCACCCCGGGACAGGGAACCTCGAACACTGAAGCTTTCTTT. It yields the protein CASTPGQGTSNTEAFF.

This clone occurred once. The genes are TRBV11-1 and TRBJ2-7, with TRBD2 as a possible D gene (6 bases). The V end was cut by 3 bases, the J end by 3 bases, with 9 bases between. Looked up from germline, CDR1 is SGHAT and CDR2 is FQDESV (reference sequence). This CDR3 has 13 amino acids. CDR3 residues: CASSLRGDYEQYF. The CDR3 DNA sequence: TGTGCCAGCAGCTTGCGGGGAGACTACGAGCAGTACTTC.

The chain recombines TRBV28 with TRBJ1-1; TRBD1 aligns across 12 bases. The junction had 9 bases not matched to a gene; V was cut back by 5 bases and J by 2 bases. The CDR3 covers 17 residues. The germline gives CDR1 MDHEN, CDR2 SYDVKM. The CDR3 sequence is CASSTKWGQGANTEAFF. The CDR3 bases are TGTGCCAGCAGTACGAAATGGGGACAGGGGGCAAACACTGAAGCTTTCTTT.

This rearrangement joins TRBV5-6 to TRBJ2-7, with TRBD1 as a possible D gene (6 bases). V was pared by 3 bases and J by 4 bases, with 17 bases between. The CDR3 has 15 amino acids. CDR1 SGHDT and CDR2 YYEEEE come from the germline V gene. The CDR3 DNA follows: TGTGCCAGCAGCTCGGCTCGGGACAACCTATACGAGCAGTACTTC. It is translated as CASSSARDNLYEQYF.

This rearrangement joins TRBV11-3 to TRBJ1-3, with 8 bases identical to TRBD1. From germline, CDR1 is SGHNT and CDR2 YENEEA. This CDR3 contains 14 residues. With 3 bases clipped from V and 2 bases from J, the junction kept 0 bases outside the gene matches. The CDR3 bases are TGTGCCAGCAGCTTGACAGGGGCTGGAAACACCATATATTTT. Its protein is CASSLTGAGNTIYF.

The rearrangement joins TRBV29-1 to TRBJ2-1; 7 bases align to TRBD1. Germline values: CDR1 SQVTM, CDR2 ANQGSEA. The ends lost 8 bases at V and 6 bases at J; junction bases unmatched: 7. The CDR3 runs to 12 residues. This chain's CDR3 is CSFRQGPNEQFF. The CDR3 DNA reads as TGCAGCTTCAGACAGGGACCCAATGAGCAGTTCTTC.

Only one count was recorded for this clone. The genes are TRBV4-1 and TRBJ2-2, with D perhaps matching TRBD2 (5 bases). The CDR3 contains 14 residues. V lost 7 bases and J lost 4, with 13 bases in between. Germline CDR1 reads MGHRA; CDR2 reads YSYEKL. As DNA, the CDR3 is TGCGCCAGCACTTTGAGGGAACTCACCGGGGAGCTGTTTTTT. This translates into CASTLRELTGELFF.

This clone was detected a few times. The chain joins TRBV7-9 to TRBJ2-2, with a tentative D call TRBD1 (6 bases). Germline V CDR1 and CDR2: SEHNR, FQNEAQ (reference sequence). The CDR3 sequence is 14 residues long. V was pared by 5 bases and J by 4 bases, with 11 bases between. As DNA, the CDR3 is TGTGCCAGCAGCCCACAGGGAAGCACCGGGGAGCTGTTTTTT. Its protein is CASSPQGSTGELFF.

V is TRBV7-2 and J is TRBJ2-1, with TRBD2 matching over 15 bases. The CDR3 is 16 amino acids. Trimming removed 4 bases from V and 5 bases from J; junction bases left unmatched: 3. Germline V gene sequence: CDR1 SGHTA, CDR2 FQGNSA. CDR3: CASSSRTSGRDNEQFF. CDR3 coding DNA: TGTGCCAGCAGCTCGAGGACTAGCGGGAGGGACAATGAGCAGTTCTTC.

The genes are TRBV5-1 and TRBJ2-1; 8 bases align to TRBD2. The CDR3 is 14 amino acids. The germline gives CDR1 SGHRS, CDR2 YFSETQ. J gave up 6 bases and V 4 bases, and 6 bases lay outside the gene matches. DNA for the CDR3: TGCGCCAGCAGCCCCGGAACTAGCGGCAATGAGCAGTTCTTC. Protein: CASSPGTSGNEQFF.

The V gene is TRBV6-7, the J gene TRBJ2-5; 16 positions match TRBD2. TRBV6-7 is filed as an ORF, its function uncertain. The CDR3 sequence is 21 residues long. V was pared by 0 bases and J by 3 bases, with 13 bases of the junction left unmatched. This CDR3 is CASSYSNGTSGGAGGKETQYF. CDR3 nucleotides: TGTGCCAGCAGTTACTCGAATGGGACTAGCGGGGGGGCTGGGGGAAAAGAGACCCAGTACTTC.

The genes are TRBV18 and TRBJ1-5; possible D gene TRBD1, 5 bases. The germline CDR1 and CDR2 sequences are KGHSH and LQKENI. V shed 6 bases and J shed 4 bases, with 16 bases lying between them. The CDR3 contains 15 residues. DNA of the CDR3: TGTGCCAGCTCTATGAACGGGGGGGGAAATCAGCCCCAGCATTTT. It translates to CASSMNGGGNQPQHF.

This clone appeared once. The CDR3, as DNA: TGTGCCAGCAGCTTTGGTCTAGCGTCAGATACGCAGTATTTT. This encodes CASSFGLASDTQYF. The chain employs TRBV11-2 and TRBJ2-3; D perhaps matches TRBD2 (6 bases). Looked up from germline, CDR1 is SGHAT and CDR2 is FQNNGV. The ends were cut back, 3 bases at V and 4 bases at J, with 11 bases in the middle. The CDR3 has 14 amino acids.

This chain connects TRBV5-1 to TRBJ2-2, with 9 bases fitting TRBD1. Germline assignment: CDR1 SGHRS and CDR2 YFSETQ. Trimming cost V 3 bases and J 7 bases; bases outside gene matches: 13. The CDR3 runs 17 residues. CDR3 in amino acids: CASSSHGQGSDDGELFF. CDR3 coding DNA: TGCGCCAGCAGCTCCCACGGACAGGGGTCTGATGACGGGGAGCTGTTTTTT.

The V call is TRBV6-5, the J call TRBJ1-1; 7 bases line up with TRBD1. V shed 1 base, J shed 4 bases, and the junction held 6 bases outside the gene matches. The germline CDR1 and CDR2 sequences are MNHEY and SVGAGI. The CDR3 is made up of 15 amino acids. The CDR3 is CASSYFDRVGTEAFF. The CDR3 nucleotides are TGTGCCAGCAGTTACTTCGACAGGGTGGGCACTGAAGCTTTCTTT.

V and J are TRBV5-1 and TRBJ1-1; TRBD1 matches 10 bases. V lost 2 bases and J lost 6; bases outside the gene matches: 7. CDR3 size: 15 residues. In germline, CDR1 is SGHRS, CDR2 YFSETQ. The DNA for the CDR3 is TGCGCCAGCAGCTTAGCCGGGACAGGGGCAGCTGAAGCTTTCTTT. Amino acids: CASSLAGTGAAEAFF. Drawing the rest from reference TRBV5-1 and TRBJ1-1, the complete variable domain is KAGVTQTPRYLIKTRGQQVTLSCSPISGHRSVSWYQQTPGQGLQFLFEYFSETQRNKGNFPGRFSGRQFSNSRSEMNVSTLELGDSALYLCASSLAGTGAAEAFFGQGTRLTVV.

The J gene is TRBJ2-2, the V gene TRBV10-3, with D unclear. Trimming removed 7 bases at V and 6 bases at J, with 6 bases between. The CDR3 covers 11 residues. The germline V gene has CDR1 ENHRY and CDR2 SYGVKD. The chain's CDR3 is CAITLPGELFF. CDR3 sequence (DNA): TGTGCCATCACCCTACCCGGGGAGCTGTTTTTT.

The chain recombines TRBV11-2 with TRBJ2-2; TRBD2 matches at 9 bases. CDR1 is SGHAT, CDR2 FQNNGV, per germline. The ends lost 5 bases at V and 1 base at J; junction bases unmatched: 2. The CDR3 contains 15 residues. CDR3 DNA sequence: TGTGCCAGCAGCCAACTAGCGGGGAACACCGGGGAGCTGTTTTTT. It is translated as CASSQLAGNTGELFF. Filled out from reference TRBV11-2 and TRBJ2-2, the complete variable domain reads EAGVAQSPRYKIIEKRQSVAFWCNPISGHATLYWYQQILGQGPKLLIQFQNNGVVDDSQLPKDRFSAERLKGVDSTLKIQPAKLEDSAVYLCASSQLAGNTGELFFGEGSRLTVL.

V gene TRBV3-1 (or the pseudogene TRBV3-2) combines with J gene TRBJ1-4; 7 positions agree with TRBD1. CDR1 and CDR2 from the germline V gene are LGHDT and YNNKEL (reference sequence). The V and J ends lost 2 bases and 5 bases, in that order; junction bases with no gene match: 5. There are 15 residues in the CDR3. The CDR3 bases are TGTGCCAGCAGCCAATTGACAGGGTTGAATGAAAAACTGTTTTTT. Translated, it gives CASSQLTGLNEKLFF.

This clone was seen a single time. The chain carries TRBV10-3 and TRBJ2-5, with D possibly matching TRBD2 (7 bases). Trimming shortened V by 9 bases and J by 2 bases, and 13 bases separated the two germline ends. Germline V gene data show CDR1 as ENHRY and CDR2 as SYGVKD. The CDR3 totals 13 residues. CDR3 amino acids: CAIGGGFQETQYF. In nucleotides, the CDR3 is TGTGCCATAGGGGGGGGGTTTCAAGAGACCCAGTACTTC.

V and J are TRBV7-8 and TRBJ1-1, with D hard to call. CDR1 is SGHVS, CDR2 FQNEAQ, per germline. V lost 1 base to trimming and J lost 7 bases, with 10 bases between them. The CDR3 extends over 13 amino acids. CDR3 loop: CASSLGSQDEAFF. In DNA, the CDR3 is TGTGCCAGCAGCTTAGGTTCCCAGGATGAAGCTTTCTTT. The full variable domain, its missing parts supplied by reference TRBV7-8 and TRBJ1-1, is GAGVSQSPRYKVAKRGQDVALRCDPISGHVSLFWYQQALGQGPEFLTYFQNEAQLDKSGLPSDRFFAERPEGSVSTLKIQRTQQEDSAVYLCASSLGSQDEAFFGQGTRLTVV.

J is TRBJ1-2 and V is TRBV6-2 or TRBV6-3; no clear D gene. This CDR3 comprises 14 residues. V dropped 3 bases and J dropped 4 bases, with 12 bases sitting between them. Germline V gene sequence: CDR1 MNHEY, CDR2 SVGEGT. CDR3 amino acids: CASSYSPAGYGYTF. The CDR3 DNA reads TGTGCCAGCAGTTATAGTCCGGCAGGCTATGGCTACACCTTC.

The chain employs TRBV10-3 and TRBJ2-5, with 7 bases that match TRBD2. V shed 8 bases and J 5 bases; nucleotides not matched to a gene: 8. Germline lookup yields CDR1 ENHRY and CDR2 SYGVKD. The CDR3 runs 13 residues. CDR3 DNA sequence: TGTGCCATCCAATCCAGGGAGGGGGAGACCCAGTACTTC. This gives the protein CAIQSREGETQYF.

The rearrangement links TRBV27 to TRBJ1-6, with 8 bases identical to TRBD1. This CDR3 contains 14 residues. The V segment lost 2 bases and the J segment 8 bases; nucleotides outside the gene matches: 2. Germline assignment: CDR1 MNHEY and CDR2 SMNVEV (reference sequence). The chain's CDR3 is CASSLRDRYSPLHF. The DNA of the CDR3 is TGTGCCAGCAGTTTAAGGGACAGGTATTCACCCCTCCACTTT.

V and J are TRBV11-2 and TRBJ2-7, with 13 nucleotides matching TRBD2. V dropped 5 bases and J dropped 2; count of bases not matched to a gene: 3. Germline V gives CDR1 SGHAT, CDR2 FQNNGV. This CDR3 comprises 15 residues. CDR3 residues: CASSRTSGGTYEQYF. The CDR3 DNA is TGTGCCAGCAGCCGGACTAGCGGGGGTACCTACGAGCAGTACTTC.

This clone showed up just once. The V call is TRBV6-5, the J call TRBJ2-7; TRBD2 agrees at 13 bases. The CDR3 runs 15 residues. From germline, CDR1 is MNHEY and CDR2 SVGAGI. V trimming: 4 bases; J trimming: 3 bases; junction bases outside the gene matches: 3. The CDR3 protein is CASSWTSGRNYEQYF. CDR3 bases: TGTGCCAGCAGTTGGACTAGCGGGAGAAACTACGAGCAGTACTTC.